Presented here are 7 T cell receptor beta chains from one specimen sequenced in a study of regulatory T cells in long-lasting Graves disease. Time point given: newly diagnosed GD, antithyroid drugs for less than 3 months. Isolated PBMC RNA provided the starting material for the TCR library. Building the TCR beta libraries relied on iRepertoire HTBI primers, and CDR3 regions underwent Arm-PCR. TCRdb re-derived calls from the multiplex PCR reads in MiXCR, one entry per CDR3 protein. This sample has a few hundred thousand distinct CDR3 sequences; 18% occur once, and the top ten carry 14%. This same sample was also taken into another study, of T cells in Graves' hyperthyroidism and ophthalmopathy.

The sample was peripheral blood mononuclear cells (PBMCs), taken at new diagnosis, from a patient treated with antithyroid drugs. The origin of the receptors is a woman aged 25 to 39 with Graves disease.

This clonotype was recorded many times. The chain recombines TRBV9 with TRBJ2-7; D is unclear. The V gene lost 3 bases and the J gene lost 6 bases, with 10 bases spanning the gap. CDR3 length: 12 residues. Germline-derived CDR1 and CDR2 are SGDLS and YYNGEE. The CDR3 spells CASSAGGTEQYF. The CDR3 DNA follows: TGTGCCAGCAGCGCTGGTGGTACCGAGCAGTACTTC.

This clonotype was detected many times. The CDR3 DNA sequence: TGTGCCAGCAGCCATGGGACTAGTAGGGAGACCCAGTACTTC. Protein sequence: CASSHGTSRETQYF. The chain has TRBV4-2 and TRBJ2-5; 8 bases fit TRBD2. Germline CDR1 is LGHNA and CDR2 is YNFKEQ. This CDR3 has 14 residues. Losses at the gene ends were 3 bases for V and 5 bases for J; bases not matched to a gene: 5.

This clonotype was picked up many times. The V and J genes are TRBV11-3 and TRBJ1-1; TRBD1 might be the D (6 bases). The germline V and J ends were trimmed by 5 bases and 3 bases, with 10 bases remaining between them. CDR1 and CDR2 (germline): SGHNT, YENEEA. The CDR3 consists of 13 residues. CDR3 sequence (DNA): TGTGCCAGCAGCGGCCAGGGGCACACTGAAGCTTTCTTT. It is translated as CASSGQGHTEAFF.

This clonotype was counted only a few times. This chain links TRBV7-2 with TRBJ2-3; D call uncertain. The length of the CDR3 is 16 residues. Trimming removed 5 bases from V and 5 bases from J, with 20 bases in between. Germline CDR1 reads SGHTA; CDR2 reads FQGNSA. The CDR3 region has the DNA TGTGCCAGCAGCCCCCAGGTCTCAACCCATGGAGATACGCAGTATTTT. Amino acids: CASSPQVSTHGDTQYF.

Ten or more counts support this clonotype. The genes are TRBV7-9 and TRBJ2-1; D may correspond to TRBD1 or TRBD2 (6 bases each). Trimming left V 5 bases short and J 7 bases short, with 21 bases between. CDR1 is SEHNR and CDR2 is FQNEAQ in the germline V gene (reference sequence). CDR3 length: 16 residues. CDR3: CASSPVGGSLGNEQFF. The DNA of the CDR3 is TGTGCCAGCAGCCCAGTAGGGGGGTCCCTCGGTAATGAGCAGTTCTTC.

There are many counts of this clonotype. This sequence joins TRBV12-5 and TRBJ1-4, with D tentatively TRBD1 (6 bases). Germline V gene lookup returns CDR1 LGHNT and CDR2 FRNRAP. The CDR3 contains 15 residues. Trimming removed 1 base from V and 12 bases from J, with 18 bases in between. CDR3: CASGLGRGSGEELFF. The CDR3, as DNA: TGTGCTAGTGGTTTGGGCCGGGGTTCAGGGGAAGAACTGTTTTTT.

This clonotype was seen ten or more times. The chain couples TRBV6-2 or TRBV6-3 to TRBJ2-1, with 9 bases identical to TRBD2. This CDR3 contains 14 residues. J gave up 4 bases and V 8 bases, and 6 bases lay outside the gene matches. The germline CDR1 and CDR2 sequences are MNHEY and SVGEGT. Here the CDR3 reads CASFRAGGYNEQFF. The CDR3 region has the DNA TGTGCCAGCTTCAGGGCGGGGGGGTACAATGAGCAGTTCTTC.